This record looks at one T cell receptor (beta chain) sequence and its context. CDR1 SGHNT and CDR2 YYREEE come from the germline V gene (reference sequence). V gave up 4 bases and J gave up 10 bases, with 15 bases separating them. The CDR3 has 12 amino acids. This sample was included in a study of shared clonotypes between healthy human individuals. The study separated CD4+ cells into CD45RA+ naive and CD45RA-negative memory subsets. Deep was the level used in running the assay. Measured with immunoSEQ multiplex PCR; TCRdb has only the in-frame clones, and not every one. The table shows approximately 1,500,000 clones, with approximately 98% occurring only once.

Sequencing used naive CD4+ T cells sorted from blood. Subset defined: CD45RA+ positively selected. The chain carries TRBV5-4 and TRBJ2-7; D is possibly TRBD2 (5 bases). The TCR was taken from a young man in good health. CDR3 bases: TGTGCCAGCAGCCAAGAGGACTCACAACAGTACTTC. It translates to CASSQEDSQQYF. Complete variable domain (other parts from reference TRBV5-4 and TRBJ2-7): ETGVTQSPTHLIKTRGQQVTLRCSSQSGHNTVSWYQQALGQGPQFIFQYYREEENGRGNFPPRFSGLQFPNYSSELNVNALELDDSALYLCASSQEDSQQYFGPGTRLTVT.